These 8 T cell receptor beta chains originate from one sample sequenced in a study of CXCR3-negative and CXCR3-positive naive CD8 T cells. The authors made the TRB cDNA libraries by 5' RACE using UMI labels. TCRdb processed the 5' RACE reads again and assigns one entry to each CDR3 protein, with no DNA. The table for this sample gives about 39,000 distinct CDR3 sequences. The sequencing sample was made of memory CD8+ T cells from blood. All receptors derive from a human donor in good health. Some clones in this sample may be carry-over from other donors' samples.

The chain is built from TRBV7-9 and TRBJ1-1. Germline values: CDR1 SEHNR, CDR2 FQNEAQ (reference sequence). CDR3 size: 14 residues. CDR3 residues: CASSSHPNTTEAFF. The complete variable domain, with remaining parts taken from reference TRBV7-9 and TRBJ1-1, reads DTGVSQNPRHKITKRGQNVTFRCDPISEHNRLYWYRQTLGQGPEFLTYFQNEAQLEKSRLLSDRFSAERPKGSFSTLEIQRTEQGDSAMYLCASSSHPNTTEAFFGQGTRLTVV.

The rearrangement links TRBV6-1 to TRBJ2-2; TCRdb's assignment of TRBD2 cannot be checked, as there is no DNA. In germline, CDR1 is MNHNS, CDR2 SASEGT. CDR3 length: 15 amino acids. The CDR3 here is CASVIWRVGTGELFF.

The chain couples TRBV5-1 to TRBJ1-2. Germline CDR1 and CDR2: SGHRS and YFSETQ. CDR3 length: 15 residues. Here the CDR3 reads CASSGVRDQTYGYTF.

This rearrangement joins TRBV14 to TRBJ2-1. Germline V gene sequence: CDR1 SGHDN, CDR2 FVKESK. There are 14 residues in the CDR3. CDR3 sequence: CASSPYSAETQQFF.

V gene TRBV29-1 combines with J gene TRBJ1-2; TCRdb outputs TRBD1, but without DNA this stays unchecked. CDR3 length: 11 amino acids. CDR1 is SQVTM, CDR2 ANQGSEA, per germline. The CDR3 here is CSVRGGLGYTF.

V usage is TRBV29-1 and J usage is TRBJ2-5; TCRdb lists TRBD2, though no DNA is available to test this call. CDR1 SQVTM and CDR2 ANQGSEA come from the germline V gene. CDR3 size: 13 residues. The CDR3 here is CSVELAAPETQYF. The complete variable domain, with remaining parts taken from reference TRBV29-1 and TRBJ2-5, reads SAVISQKPSRDICQRGTSLTIQCQVDSQVTMMFWYRQQPGQSLTLIATANQGSEATYESGFVIDKFPISRPNLTFSTLTVSNMSPEDSSIYLCSVELAAPETQYFGPGTRLLVL.

The chain carries TRBV12-3 or TRBV12-4 and TRBJ1-2. This CDR3 has 11 amino acids. The CDR3 region is CASTGLHGYTF.

This sequence joins TRBV12-3 or TRBV12-4 and TRBJ1-2; the D call from TCRdb, TRBD1, cannot be confirmed without DNA. The CDR3 spans 14 residues. CDR3 region: CASRIDRDNYGYTF.